The 14 T cell receptor beta chains given below trace back to one sample, sequenced in a study of T cell changes during pregnancy in multiple sclerosis. Assay used: immunoSEQ multiplex PCR; TCRdb lists only in-frame clones, some missing. The repertoire holds around 50,000 clones, with 85% to 90% as singletons. The sample consisted of peripheral blood from another person, used as feeder cells. These receptors all stem from a human donor whose cells served as feeder cells for cultures in a pregnancy study.

The rearrangement joins TRBV10-2 to TRBJ2-2; D is perhaps TRBD1 (6 bases). Germline CDR1 reads WSHSY; CDR2 reads SAAADI. Deletions cut 4 bases from V and 3 bases from J, with 15 bases between. The CDR3 loop spans 16 amino acids. DNA of the CDR3: TGCGCCAGCAGTGCCCTCCCGGACAGATACACCGGGGAGCTGTTTTTT. Residues: CASSALPDRYTGELFF.

The chain is built from TRBV7-2 and TRBJ2-5; D not resolved. There are 13 residues in the CDR3. The germline V gene has CDR1 SGHTA and CDR2 FQGNSA. V lost 3 bases, J lost 5 bases, and 10 bases lay in between. In DNA, the CDR3 is TGTGCCAGCAGCTTTGGAAGACTGGAGACCCAGTACTTC. As protein: CASSFGRLETQYF.

V gene TRBV5-6 combines with J gene TRBJ2-5, with 7 bases identical to TRBD1. CDR1 and CDR2 (germline): SGHDT, YYEEEE. This CDR3 has 15 residues. The V segment lost 7 bases and the J segment 7 bases; nucleotides outside the gene matches: 16. The DNA of the CDR3 is TGTGCCAGCGGCCCCACAGGGGTTGGAGGAGGGACCCAGTACTTC. Translation gives CASGPTGVGGGTQYF.

The V and J genes are TRBV30 and TRBJ2-1; possibly TRBD2 for D (6 bases). The ends were cut back, 8 bases at V and 2 bases at J, with 10 bases in the middle. The CDR3 is 12 amino acids. Germline CDR1 and CDR2: GTSNPN and SVGIG (reference sequence). DNA of the CDR3: TGTGCCCGCGGGGCTACCTACAATGAGCAGTTCTTC. Amino acid sequence: CARGATYNEQFF.

The rearrangement joins TRBV18 to TRBJ1-2; D is unresolved. Trimming stripped 0 bases from V and 6 bases from J, with 8 bases between. CDR3 length equals 13 residues. Germline CDR1 is KGHSH and CDR2 is LQKENI. CDR3: CASSPPVVHGYTF. The CDR3 region has the DNA TGTGCCAGCTCACCACCGGTCGTACATGGCTACACCTTC.

This sequence joins TRBV6-6 and TRBJ2-2; D call uncertain. The germline CDR1 and CDR2 sequences are MNHNY and SVGAGI (reference sequence). Trimming cost V 5 bases and J 7 bases, with 11 bases left between them. The CDR3 totals 13 residues. CDR3 sequence reads: CASSVPSGGELFF. The CDR3 DNA follows: TGTGCCAGCAGTGTACCCTCCGGCGGGGAGCTGTTTTTT.

CDR3 bases: TGTGCCAGCTCACGTAGCGGTAGCACAGATACGCAGTATTTT. Its protein is CASSRSGSTDTQYF. This chain links TRBV18 with TRBJ2-3, with a tentative D call TRBD2 (6 bases). Germline V gene sequence: CDR1 KGHSH, CDR2 LQKENI. This CDR3 has 14 residues. V shed 4 bases and J shed 0 bases, with 8 bases lying between them. The whole variable domain, remainder taken from reference TRBV18 and TRBJ2-3, is NAGVMQNPRHLVRRRGQEARLRCSPMKGHSHVYWYRQLPEEGLKFMVYLQKENIIDESGMPKERFSAEFPKEGPSILRIQQVVRGDSAAYFCASSRSGSTDTQYFGPGTRLTVL.

Points on this clone: A read error may account for a junction end that differs from germline. The chain carries TRBV10-3 and TRBJ2-5; possibly TRBD1 or TRBD2 for D (7 bases each). Germline values: CDR1 ENHRY, CDR2 SYGVKD. The CDR3 runs to 14 residues. DNA of the CDR3: TGTGCCATCAGTGACGGGACAGCCGGGACTATGCCGAACTTC. Translated, it gives CAISDGTAGTMPNF.

This clone was detected a few times. The chain is built from TRBV11-2 and TRBJ1-2; D is uncertain. In germline, CDR1 is SGHAT, CDR2 FQNNGV. The CDR3 length is 11 residues. Trimming removed 1 base from V and 8 bases from J, with 5 bases in between. CDR3 residues: CASSLAGGYTF. The DNA of the CDR3 is TGTGCCAGCAGCTTAGCGGGGGGCTACACCTTC.

This rearrangement joins TRBV5-1 to TRBJ1-4; 8 bases match TRBD1. Losses at the gene ends were 0 bases for V and 8 bases for J; bases not matched to a gene: 6. CDR1 and CDR2 from the germline V gene are SGHRS and YFSETQ. The CDR3 loop spans 15 amino acids. CDR3 in amino acids: CASSLGQGAYEKLFF. Written as DNA, the CDR3 is TGCGCCAGCAGCTTGGGGCAGGGGGCGTACGAAAAACTGTTTTTT. The full variable domain, in which reference TRBV5-1 and TRBJ1-4 provide the parts outside the CDR3, is KAGVTQTPRYLIKTRGQQVTLSCSPISGHRSVSWYQQTPGQGLQFLFEYFSETQRNKGNFPGRFSGRQFSNSRSEMNVSTLELGDSALYLCASSLGQGAYEKLFFGSGTQLSVL.

The CDR3 spells CSAVGGNTIYF. For the CDR3, the DNA is TGCAGTGCAGTCGGTGGGAACACCATATATTTT. This rearrangement joins TRBV20-1 to TRBJ1-3; no firm D call. The CDR3 is made up of 11 amino acids. Germline-derived CDR1 and CDR2 are DFQATT and SNEGSKA (reference sequence). Trimming cost V 6 bases and J 7 bases, with 10 bases left between them.

V is TRBV18 and J is TRBJ2-3; 11 bases match TRBD2. This CDR3 is built from 16 residues. Germline CDR1 and CDR2: KGHSH and LQKENI. The V gene end was trimmed by 1 base and the J gene end by 5 bases; junction bases not matched to a gene: 5. The CDR3 loop is CASSPRVAGGGDTQYF. The CDR3 DNA reads TGTGCCAGCTCACCACGAGTAGCGGGAGGGGGAGATACGCAGTATTTT.

The table lists this clone with a few counts. This chain links TRBV10-1 with TRBJ2-2; perhaps TRBD1 as D (5 bases). V lost 3 bases, J lost 3 bases, and 5 bases lay in between. The CDR3 spans 13 residues. Per the germline V gene, CDR1 is WNHNN and CDR2 is SYGVQD (reference sequence). CDR3 amino acids: CASSDRDTGELFF. The CDR3 DNA follows: TGCGCCAGCAGTGACAGGGACACCGGGGAGCTGTTTTTT.

The CDR3 reads CASSMGGVHNEQFF. CDR3 nucleotides: TGTGCCAGTAGTATGGGTGGAGTCCACAATGAGCAGTTCTTC. The V and J genes are TRBV19 and TRBJ2-1; D ambiguous. The CDR3 is made up of 14 amino acids. V was clipped by 3 bases and J by 5 bases, with 11 bases between them. Germline CDR1 and CDR2: LNHDA and SQIVND (reference sequence).